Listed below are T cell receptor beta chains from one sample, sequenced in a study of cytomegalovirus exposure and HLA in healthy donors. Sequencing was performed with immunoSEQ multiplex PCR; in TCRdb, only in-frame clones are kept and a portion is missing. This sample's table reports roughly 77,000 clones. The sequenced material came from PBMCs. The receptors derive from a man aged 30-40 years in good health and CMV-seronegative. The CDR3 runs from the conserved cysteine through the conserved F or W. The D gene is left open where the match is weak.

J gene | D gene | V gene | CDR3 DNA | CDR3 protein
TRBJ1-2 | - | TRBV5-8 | TGTGCCAGCAGCTTGGGTTCGGGAATTGCTAACTATGGCTACACCTTC | CASSLGSGIANYGYTF
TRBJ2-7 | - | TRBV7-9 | TGTGCCAGCAGCCATGACAGGAAAATCTACGAGCAGTACTTC | CASSHDRKIYEQYF
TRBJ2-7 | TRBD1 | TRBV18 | TGTGCCAGCTCACCTCTCGGACAGGGACGCTCCTACGAGCAGTACTTC | CASSPLGQGRSYEQYF
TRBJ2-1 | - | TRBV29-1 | TGCAGCGCCCTACCGGGAAGGGACAATGAGCAGTTCTTC | CSALPGRDNEQFF
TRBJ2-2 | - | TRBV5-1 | TGCGCCAGCAGCTCCGCCGGGGCCGGGGAGCTGTTTTTT | CASSSAGAGELFF
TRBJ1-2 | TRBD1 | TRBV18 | TGTGCCAGCTCACCGGTCGGACAGGGAGACTATGGCTACACCTTC | CASSPVGQGDYGYTF
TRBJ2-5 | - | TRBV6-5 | TGTGCCAGCAGTTGGGGGGAACCGGAGACCCAGTACTTC | CASSWGEPETQYF
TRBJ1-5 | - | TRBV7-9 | TGTGCCAGCAGCAAAGGACAGCCCAATCAGCCCCAGCATTTT | CASSKGQPNQPQHF
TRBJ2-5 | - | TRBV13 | TGTGCCAGCAGCTTAGGGGTGGGGCTGGTGACCCAGTACTTC | CASSLGVGLVTQYF
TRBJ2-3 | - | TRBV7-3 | TGTGCCAGCAGCTTCCAAAGGGTCAGGGCAGGCGATCCAGATACGCAGTATTTT | CASSFQRVRAGDPDTQYF